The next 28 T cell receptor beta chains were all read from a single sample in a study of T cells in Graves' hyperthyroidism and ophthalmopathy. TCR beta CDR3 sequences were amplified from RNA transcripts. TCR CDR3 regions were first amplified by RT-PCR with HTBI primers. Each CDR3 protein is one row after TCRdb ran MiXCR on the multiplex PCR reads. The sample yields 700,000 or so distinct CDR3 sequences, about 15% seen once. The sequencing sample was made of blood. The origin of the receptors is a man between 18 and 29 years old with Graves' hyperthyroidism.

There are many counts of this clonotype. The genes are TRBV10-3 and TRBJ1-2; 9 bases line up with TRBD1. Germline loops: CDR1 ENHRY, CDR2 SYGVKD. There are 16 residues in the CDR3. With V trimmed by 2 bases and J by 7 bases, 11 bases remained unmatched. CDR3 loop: CAISEIPGQGVSGYTF. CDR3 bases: TGTGCCATCAGTGAGATCCCGGGACAGGGTGTGAGTGGCTACACCTTC.

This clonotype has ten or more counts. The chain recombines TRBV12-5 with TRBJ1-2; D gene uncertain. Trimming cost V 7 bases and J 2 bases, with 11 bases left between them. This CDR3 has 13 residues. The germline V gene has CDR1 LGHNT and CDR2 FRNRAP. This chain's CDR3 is CASALGRNYGYTF. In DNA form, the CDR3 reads TGTGCTAGTGCCTTAGGGCGGAACTATGGCTACACCTTC. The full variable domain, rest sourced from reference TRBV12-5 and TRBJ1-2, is DARVTQTPRHKVTEMGQEVTMRCQPILGHNTVFWYRQTMMQGLELLAYFRNRAPLDDSGMPKDRFSAEMPDATLATLKIQPSEPRDSAVYFCASALGRNYGYTFGSGTRLTVV.

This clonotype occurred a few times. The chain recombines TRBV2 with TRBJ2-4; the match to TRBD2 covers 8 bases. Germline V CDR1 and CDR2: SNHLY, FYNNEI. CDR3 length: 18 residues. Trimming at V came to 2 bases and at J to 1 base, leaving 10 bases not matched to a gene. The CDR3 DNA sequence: TGTGCCAGCAGTGAAAAGGTACTAGCGGTACTCGCCAAAAACATTCAGTACTTC. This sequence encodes CASSEKVLAVLAKNIQYF.

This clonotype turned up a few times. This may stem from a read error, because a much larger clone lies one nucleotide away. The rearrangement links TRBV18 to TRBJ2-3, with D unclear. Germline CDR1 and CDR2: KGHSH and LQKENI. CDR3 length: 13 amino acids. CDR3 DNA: TGTGCCAGCCCACCAGGCAATACAGATACGCAGTATTTT. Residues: CASPPGNTDTQYF.

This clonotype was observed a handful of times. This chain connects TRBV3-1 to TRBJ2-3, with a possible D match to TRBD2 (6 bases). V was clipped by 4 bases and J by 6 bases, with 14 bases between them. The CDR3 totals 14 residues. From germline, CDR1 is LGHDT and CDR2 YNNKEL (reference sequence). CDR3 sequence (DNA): TGTGCCAGCAGCCCGGGACTTTCGAGGGATACGCAGTATTTT. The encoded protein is CASSPGLSRDTQYF.

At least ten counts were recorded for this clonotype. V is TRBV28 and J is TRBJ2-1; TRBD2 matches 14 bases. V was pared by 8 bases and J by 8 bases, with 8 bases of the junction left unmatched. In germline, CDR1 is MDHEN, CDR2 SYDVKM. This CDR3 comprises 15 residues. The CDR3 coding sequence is TGTGCCAGCGGATCGGGACTAGCGGGAGTTGATGAGCAGTTCTTC. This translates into CASGSGLAGVDEQFF.

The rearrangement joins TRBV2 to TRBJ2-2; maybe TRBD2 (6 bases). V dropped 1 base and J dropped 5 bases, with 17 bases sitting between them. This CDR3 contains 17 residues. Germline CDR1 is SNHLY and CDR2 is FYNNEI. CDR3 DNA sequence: TGTGCCAGCAGTGAAGATAATAGCGGAGGCCAAACCGGGGAGCTGTTTTTT. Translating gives CASSEDNSGGQTGELFF.

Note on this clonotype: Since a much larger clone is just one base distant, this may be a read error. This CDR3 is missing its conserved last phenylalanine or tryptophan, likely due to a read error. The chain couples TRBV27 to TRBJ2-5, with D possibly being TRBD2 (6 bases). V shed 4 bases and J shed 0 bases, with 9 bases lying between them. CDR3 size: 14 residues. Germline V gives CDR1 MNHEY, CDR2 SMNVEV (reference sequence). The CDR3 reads CASSSRDYQETQYS. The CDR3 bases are TGTGCCAGCAGTTCCCGGGACTACCAAGAGACCCAGTACTCC.

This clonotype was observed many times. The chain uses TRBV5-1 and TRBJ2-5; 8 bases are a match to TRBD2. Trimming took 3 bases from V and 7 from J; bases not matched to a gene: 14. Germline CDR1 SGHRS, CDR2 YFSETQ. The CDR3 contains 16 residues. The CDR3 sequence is CASSSETGTSIGTQYF. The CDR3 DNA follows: TGCGCCAGCAGCTCAGAAACCGGGACTAGTATTGGGACCCAGTACTTC.

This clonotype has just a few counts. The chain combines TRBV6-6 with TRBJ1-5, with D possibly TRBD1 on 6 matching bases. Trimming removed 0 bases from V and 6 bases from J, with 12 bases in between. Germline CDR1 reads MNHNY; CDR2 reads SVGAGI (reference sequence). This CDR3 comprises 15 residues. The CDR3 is CASSYSRGVSQPQHF. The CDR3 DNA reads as TGTGCCAGCAGTTACTCGAGGGGGGTTTCTCAGCCCCAGCATTTT.

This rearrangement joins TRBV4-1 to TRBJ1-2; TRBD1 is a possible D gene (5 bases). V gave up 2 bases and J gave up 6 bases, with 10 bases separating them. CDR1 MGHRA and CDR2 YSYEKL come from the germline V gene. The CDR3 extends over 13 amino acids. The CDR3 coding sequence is TGCGCCAGCAGCCAACTTATGGGGGATGGCTACACCTTC. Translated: CASSQLMGDGYTF.

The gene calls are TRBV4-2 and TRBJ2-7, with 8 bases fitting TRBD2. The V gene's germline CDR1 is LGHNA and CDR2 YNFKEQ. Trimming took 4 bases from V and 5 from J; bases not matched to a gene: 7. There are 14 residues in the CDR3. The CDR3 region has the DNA TGTGCCAGCAGCCCCTCCCCAGCGGGAGACGAGCAGTACTTC. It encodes CASSPSPAGDEQYF.

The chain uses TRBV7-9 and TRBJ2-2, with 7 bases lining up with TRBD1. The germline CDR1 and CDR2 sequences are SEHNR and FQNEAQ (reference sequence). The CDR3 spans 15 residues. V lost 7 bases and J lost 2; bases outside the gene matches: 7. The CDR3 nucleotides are TGTGCCAGCATCCTAGACAGGGTAAACACCGGGGAGCTGTTTTTT. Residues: CASILDRVNTGELFF.

The CDR3 DNA follows: TGTGCCAGCAGTTTCGGGACATGGGACACTGAAGCTTTCTTT. Translated: CASSFGTWDTEAFF. The chain combines TRBV12-3 or TRBV12-4 with TRBJ1-1; the D gene is possibly TRBD1 (6 bases). The V gene lost 3 bases and the J gene lost 3 bases, with 11 bases spanning the gap. The CDR3 extends over 14 amino acids.

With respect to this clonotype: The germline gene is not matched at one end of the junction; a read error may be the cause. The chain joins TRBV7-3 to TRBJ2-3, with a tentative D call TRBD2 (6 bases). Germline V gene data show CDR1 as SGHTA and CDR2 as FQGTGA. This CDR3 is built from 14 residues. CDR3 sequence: CASSLASSADTQYF. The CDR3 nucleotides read TGCGCCAGCAGCTTGGCGTCTAGCGCAGATACGCAGTATTTT. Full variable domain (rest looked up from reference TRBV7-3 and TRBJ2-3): GAGVSQTPSNKVTEKGKYVELRCDPISGHTALYWYRQSLGQGPEFLIYFQGTGAADDSGLPNDRFFAVRPEGSVSTLKIQRTERGDSAVYLCASSLASSADTQYFGPGTRLTVL.

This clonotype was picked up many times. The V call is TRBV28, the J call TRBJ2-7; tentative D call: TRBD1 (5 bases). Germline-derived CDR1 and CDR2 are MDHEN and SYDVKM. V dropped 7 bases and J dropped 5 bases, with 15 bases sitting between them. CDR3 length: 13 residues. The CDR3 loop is CASTPGREHEQYF. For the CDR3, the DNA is TGTGCCAGCACCCCCGGCAGGGAACACGAGCAGTACTTC.

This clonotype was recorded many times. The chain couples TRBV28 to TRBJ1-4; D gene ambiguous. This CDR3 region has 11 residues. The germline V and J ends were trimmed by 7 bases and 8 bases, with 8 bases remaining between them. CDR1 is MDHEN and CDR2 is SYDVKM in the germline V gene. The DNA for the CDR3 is TGTGCCAGCAAAGGCCCGGAAAAACTGTTTTTT. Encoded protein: CASKGPEKLFF.

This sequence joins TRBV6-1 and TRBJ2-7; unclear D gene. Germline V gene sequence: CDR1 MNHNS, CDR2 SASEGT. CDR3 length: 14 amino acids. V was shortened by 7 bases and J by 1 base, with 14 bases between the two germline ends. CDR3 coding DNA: TGTGCCAGCAAAGGTGGGGTCGGGTCCTACGAGCAGTACTTC. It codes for CASKGGVGSYEQYF.

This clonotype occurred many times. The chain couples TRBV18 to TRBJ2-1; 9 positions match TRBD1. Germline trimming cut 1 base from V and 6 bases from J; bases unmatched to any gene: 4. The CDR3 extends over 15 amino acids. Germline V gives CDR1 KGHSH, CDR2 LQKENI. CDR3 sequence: CASSPQRTGANEQFF. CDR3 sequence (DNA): TGTGCCAGCTCACCACAGCGGACAGGGGCCAATGAGCAGTTCTTC. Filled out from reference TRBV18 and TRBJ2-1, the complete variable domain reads NAGVMQNPRHLVRRRGQEARLRCSPMKGHSHVYWYRQLPEEGLKFMVYLQKENIIDESGMPKERFSAEFPKEGPSILRIQQVVRGDSAAYFCASSPQRTGANEQFFGPGTRLTVL.

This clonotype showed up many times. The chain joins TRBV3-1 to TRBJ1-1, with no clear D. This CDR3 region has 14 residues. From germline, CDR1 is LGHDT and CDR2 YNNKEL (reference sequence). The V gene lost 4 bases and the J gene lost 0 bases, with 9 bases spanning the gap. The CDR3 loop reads CASSLKEVNTEAFF. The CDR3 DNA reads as TGTGCCAGCAGCCTTAAGGAGGTGAACACTGAAGCTTTCTTT.

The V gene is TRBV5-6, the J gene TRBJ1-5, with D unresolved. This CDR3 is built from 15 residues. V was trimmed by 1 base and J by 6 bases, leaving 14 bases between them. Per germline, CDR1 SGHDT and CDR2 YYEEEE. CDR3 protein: CASSLTTARSQPQHF. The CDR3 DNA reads TGTGCCAGCAGCTTGACGACTGCGCGATCTCAGCCCCAGCATTTT.

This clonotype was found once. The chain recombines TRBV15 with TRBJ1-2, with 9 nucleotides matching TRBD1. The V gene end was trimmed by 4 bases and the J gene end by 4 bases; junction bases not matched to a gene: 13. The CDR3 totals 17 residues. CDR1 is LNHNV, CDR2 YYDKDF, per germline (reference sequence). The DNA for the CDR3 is TGTGCCACCAGCACTCCCCTCGGGACAGGGCCTTCCTATGGCTACACCTTC. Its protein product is CATSTPLGTGPSYGYTF.

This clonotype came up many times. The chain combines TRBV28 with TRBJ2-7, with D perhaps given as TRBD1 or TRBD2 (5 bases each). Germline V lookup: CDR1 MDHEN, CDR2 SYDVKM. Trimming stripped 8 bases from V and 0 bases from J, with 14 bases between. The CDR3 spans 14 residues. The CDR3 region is CASQDSQGSYEQYF. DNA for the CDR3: TGTGCCAGCCAGGACTCCCAGGGCTCCTACGAGCAGTACTTC.

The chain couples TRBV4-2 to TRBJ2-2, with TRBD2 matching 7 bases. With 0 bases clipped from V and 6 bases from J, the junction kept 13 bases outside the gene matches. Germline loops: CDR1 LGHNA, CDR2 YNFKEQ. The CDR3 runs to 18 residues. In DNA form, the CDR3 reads TGTGCCAGCAGCCAAGATCTCTCTGGCGGGAGAGTCCCCGGGGAGCTGTTTTTT. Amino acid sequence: CASSQDLSGGRVPGELFF.

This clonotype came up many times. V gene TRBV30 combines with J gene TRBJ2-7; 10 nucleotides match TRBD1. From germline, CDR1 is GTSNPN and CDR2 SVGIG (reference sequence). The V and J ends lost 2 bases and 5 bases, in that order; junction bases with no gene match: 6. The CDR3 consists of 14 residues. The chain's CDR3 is CAWSWGTGADEQYF. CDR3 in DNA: TGTGCCTGGAGTTGGGGGACAGGGGCCGACGAGCAGTACTTC.

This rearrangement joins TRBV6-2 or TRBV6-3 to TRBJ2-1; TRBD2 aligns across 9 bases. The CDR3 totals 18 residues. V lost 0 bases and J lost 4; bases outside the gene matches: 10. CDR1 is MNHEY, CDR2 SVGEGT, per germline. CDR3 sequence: CASSYSRTSERTYNEQFF. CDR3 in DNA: TGTGCCAGCAGTTACTCTAGGACTAGCGAGAGGACGTACAATGAGCAGTTCTTC.

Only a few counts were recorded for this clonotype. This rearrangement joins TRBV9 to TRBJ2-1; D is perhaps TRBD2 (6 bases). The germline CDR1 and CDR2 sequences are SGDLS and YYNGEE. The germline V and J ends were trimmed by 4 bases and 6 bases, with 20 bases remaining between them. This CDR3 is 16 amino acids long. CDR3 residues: CASSPNLAPGINEQFF. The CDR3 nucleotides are TGTGCCAGCAGCCCTAACCTAGCGCCCGGGATCAATGAGCAGTTCTTC.

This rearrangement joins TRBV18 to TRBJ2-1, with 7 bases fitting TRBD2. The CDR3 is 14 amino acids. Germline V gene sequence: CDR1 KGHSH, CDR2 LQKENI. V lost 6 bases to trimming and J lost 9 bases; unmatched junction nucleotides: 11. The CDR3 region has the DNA TGTGCCAGCTCCGCGTGGGAGGGTAAGGTTGAGCAGTTCTTC. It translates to CASSAWEGKVEQFF.